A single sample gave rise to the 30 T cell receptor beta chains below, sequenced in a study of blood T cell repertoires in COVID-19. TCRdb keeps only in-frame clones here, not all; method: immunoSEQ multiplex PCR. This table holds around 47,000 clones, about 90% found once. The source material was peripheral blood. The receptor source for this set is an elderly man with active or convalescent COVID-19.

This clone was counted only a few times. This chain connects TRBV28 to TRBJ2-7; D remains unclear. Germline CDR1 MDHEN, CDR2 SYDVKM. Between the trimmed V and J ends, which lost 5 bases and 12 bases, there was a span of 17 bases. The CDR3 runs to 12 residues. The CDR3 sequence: CASSPLTRRLYF. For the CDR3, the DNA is TGTGCCAGCAGTCCACTTACACGGAGACTGTACTTC.

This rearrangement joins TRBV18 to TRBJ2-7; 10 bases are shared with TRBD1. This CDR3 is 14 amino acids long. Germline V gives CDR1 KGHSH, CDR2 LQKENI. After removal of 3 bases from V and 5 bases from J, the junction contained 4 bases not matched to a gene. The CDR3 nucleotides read TGTGCCAGCTCACCGGGACAGGGGTACGACGAGCAGTACTTC. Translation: CASSPGQGYDEQYF.

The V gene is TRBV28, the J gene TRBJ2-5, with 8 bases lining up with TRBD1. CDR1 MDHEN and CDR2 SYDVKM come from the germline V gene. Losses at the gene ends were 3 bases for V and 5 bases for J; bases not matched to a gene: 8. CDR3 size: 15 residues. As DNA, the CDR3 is TGTGCCAGCAGTTTTGGCCAGGGGGCGAGGGAGACCCAGTACTTC. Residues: CASSFGQGARETQYF.

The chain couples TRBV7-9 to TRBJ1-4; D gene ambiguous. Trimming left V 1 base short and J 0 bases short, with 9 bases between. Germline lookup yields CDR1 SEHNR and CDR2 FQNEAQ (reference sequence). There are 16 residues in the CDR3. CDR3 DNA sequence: TGTGCCAGCAGCTTAGGGAGGGCAACAACTAATGAAAAACTGTTTTTT. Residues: CASSLGRATTNEKLFF.

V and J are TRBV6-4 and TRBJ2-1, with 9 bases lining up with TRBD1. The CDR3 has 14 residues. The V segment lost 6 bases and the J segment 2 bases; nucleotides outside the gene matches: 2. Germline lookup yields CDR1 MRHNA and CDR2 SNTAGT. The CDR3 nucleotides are TGTGCCAGCAGCCGGACAGGGGCCTACAATGAGCAGTTCTTC. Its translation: CASSRTGAYNEQFF.

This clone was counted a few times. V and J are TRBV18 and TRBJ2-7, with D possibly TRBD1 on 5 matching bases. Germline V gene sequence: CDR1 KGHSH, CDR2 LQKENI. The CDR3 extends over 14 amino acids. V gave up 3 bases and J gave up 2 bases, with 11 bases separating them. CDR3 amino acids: CASSPQGAPYEQYF. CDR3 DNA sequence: TGTGCCAGCTCACCCCAAGGGGCCCCCTACGAGCAGTACTTC.

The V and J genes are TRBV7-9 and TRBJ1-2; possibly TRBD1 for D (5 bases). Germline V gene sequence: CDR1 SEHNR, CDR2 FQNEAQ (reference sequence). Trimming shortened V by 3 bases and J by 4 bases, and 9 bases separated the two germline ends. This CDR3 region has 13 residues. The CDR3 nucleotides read TGTGCCAGCAGCTTCGACAGCTTCTATGGCTACACCTTC. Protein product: CASSFDSFYGYTF. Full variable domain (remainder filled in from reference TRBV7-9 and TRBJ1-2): DTGVSQNPRHKITKRGQNVTFRCDPISEHNRLYWYRQTLGQGPEFLTYFQNEAQLEKSRLLSDRFSAERPKGSFSTLEIQRTEQGDSAMYLCASSFDSFYGYTFGSGTRLTVV.

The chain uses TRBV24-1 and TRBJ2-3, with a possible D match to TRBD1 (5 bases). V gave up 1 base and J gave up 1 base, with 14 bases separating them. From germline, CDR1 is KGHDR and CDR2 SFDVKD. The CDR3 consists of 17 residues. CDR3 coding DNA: TGTGCCACCAGTGATTTCGGATGGGAAGGGGGCACAGATACGCAGTATTTT. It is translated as CATSDFGWEGGTDTQYF.

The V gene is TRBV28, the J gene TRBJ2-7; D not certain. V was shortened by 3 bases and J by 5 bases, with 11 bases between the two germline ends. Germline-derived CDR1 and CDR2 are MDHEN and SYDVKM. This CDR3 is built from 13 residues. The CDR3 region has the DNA TGTGCCAGCAGTTTTCGGCCCCGGGACGAGCAGTACTTC. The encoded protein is CASSFRPRDEQYF. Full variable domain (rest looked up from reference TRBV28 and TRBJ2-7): DVKVTQSSRYLVKRTGEKVFLECVQDMDHENMFWYRQDPGLGLRLIYFSYDVKMKEKGDIPEGYSVSREKKERFSLILESASTNQTSMYLCASSFRPRDEQYFGPGTRLTVT.

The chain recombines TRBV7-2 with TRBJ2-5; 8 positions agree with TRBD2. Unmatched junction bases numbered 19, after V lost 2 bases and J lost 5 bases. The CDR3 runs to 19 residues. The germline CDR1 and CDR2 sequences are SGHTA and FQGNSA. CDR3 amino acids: CASSLPWQLAVQPTETQYF. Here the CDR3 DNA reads TGTGCCAGCAGCTTACCCTGGCAACTAGCGGTCCAGCCCACTGAGACCCAGTACTTC. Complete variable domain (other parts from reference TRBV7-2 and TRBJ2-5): GAGVSQSPSNKVTEKGKDVELRCDPISGHTALYWYRQSLGQGLEFLIYFQGNSAPDKSGLPSDRFSAERTGGSVSTLTIQRTQQEDSAVYLCASSLPWQLAVQPTETQYFGPGTRLLVL.

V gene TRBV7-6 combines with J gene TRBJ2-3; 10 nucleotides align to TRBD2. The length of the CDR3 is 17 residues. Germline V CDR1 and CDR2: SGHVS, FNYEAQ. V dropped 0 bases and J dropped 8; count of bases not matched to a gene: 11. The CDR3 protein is CASSLAPVLAGRATQYF. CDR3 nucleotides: TGTGCCAGCAGCTTAGCGCCGGTACTAGCGGGGAGGGCTACGCAGTATTTT. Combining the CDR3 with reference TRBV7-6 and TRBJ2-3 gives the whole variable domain GAGVSQSPRYKVTKRGQDVALRCDPISGHVSLYWYRQALGQGPEFLTYFNYEAQQDKSGLPNDRFSAERPEGSISTLTIQRTEQRDSAMYRCASSLAPVLAGRATQYFGPGTRLTVL.

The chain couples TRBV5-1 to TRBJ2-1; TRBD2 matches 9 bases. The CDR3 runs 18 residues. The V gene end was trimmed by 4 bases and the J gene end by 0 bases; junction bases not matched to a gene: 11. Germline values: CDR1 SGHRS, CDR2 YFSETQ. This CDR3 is CASSPNFSGGSSYNEQFF. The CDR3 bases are TGCGCCAGCAGCCCAAATTTTAGCGGGGGCAGCTCCTACAATGAGCAGTTCTTC. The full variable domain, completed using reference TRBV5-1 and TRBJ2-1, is KAGVTQTPRYLIKTRGQQVTLSCSPISGHRSVSWYQQTPGQGLQFLFEYFSETQRNKGNFPGRFSGRQFSNSRSEMNVSTLELGDSALYLCASSPNFSGGSSYNEQFFGPGTRLTVL.

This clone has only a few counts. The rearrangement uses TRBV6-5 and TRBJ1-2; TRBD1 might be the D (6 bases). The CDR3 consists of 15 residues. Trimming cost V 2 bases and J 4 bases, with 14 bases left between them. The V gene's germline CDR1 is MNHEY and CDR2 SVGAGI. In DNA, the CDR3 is TGTGCCAGCAGTTACGGTCCAACAGGGCCCTATGGCTACACCTTC. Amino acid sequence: CASSYGPTGPYGYTF.

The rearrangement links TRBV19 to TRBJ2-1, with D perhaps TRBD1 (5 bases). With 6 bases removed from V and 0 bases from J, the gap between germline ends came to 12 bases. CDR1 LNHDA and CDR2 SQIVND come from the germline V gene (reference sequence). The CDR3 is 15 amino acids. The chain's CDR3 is CASRTQGSSYNEQFF. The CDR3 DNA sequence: TGTGCCAGTAGAACCCAGGGCAGCTCCTACAATGAGCAGTTCTTC.

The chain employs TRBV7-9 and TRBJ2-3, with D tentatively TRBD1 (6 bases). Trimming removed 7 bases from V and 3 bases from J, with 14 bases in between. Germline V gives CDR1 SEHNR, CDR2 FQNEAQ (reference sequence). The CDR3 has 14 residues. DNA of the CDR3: TGTGCCAGCACCTGGACAGCCCCAACAGATACGCAGTATTTT. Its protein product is CASTWTAPTDTQYF.

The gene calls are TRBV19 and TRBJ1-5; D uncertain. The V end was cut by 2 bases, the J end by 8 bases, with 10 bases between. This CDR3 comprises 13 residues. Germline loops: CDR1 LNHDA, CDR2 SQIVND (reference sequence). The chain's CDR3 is CASSIRTNEPQHF. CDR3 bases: TGTGCCAGTAGTATAAGGACTAATGAGCCCCAGCATTTT. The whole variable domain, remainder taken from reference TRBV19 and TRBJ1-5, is DGGITQSPKYLFRKEGQNVTLSCEQNLNHDAMYWYRQDPGQGLRLIYYSQIVNDFQKGDIAEGYSVSREKKESFPLTVTSAQKNPTAFYLCASSIRTNEPQHFGDGTRLSIL.

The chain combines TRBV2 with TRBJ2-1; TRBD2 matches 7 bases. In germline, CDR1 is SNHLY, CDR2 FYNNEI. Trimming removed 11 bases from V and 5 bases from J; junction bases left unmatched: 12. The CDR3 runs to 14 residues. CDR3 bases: TGTGCCGTAGAGCCCACTAGCGTAGACAATGAGCAGTTCTTC. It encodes CAVEPTSVDNEQFF.

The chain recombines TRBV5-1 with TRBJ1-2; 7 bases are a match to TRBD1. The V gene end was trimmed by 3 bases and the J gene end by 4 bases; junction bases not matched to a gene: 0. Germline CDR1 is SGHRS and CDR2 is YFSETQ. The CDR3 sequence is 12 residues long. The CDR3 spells CASSWDSYGYTF. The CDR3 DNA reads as TGCGCCAGCAGCTGGGACAGCTATGGCTACACCTTC.

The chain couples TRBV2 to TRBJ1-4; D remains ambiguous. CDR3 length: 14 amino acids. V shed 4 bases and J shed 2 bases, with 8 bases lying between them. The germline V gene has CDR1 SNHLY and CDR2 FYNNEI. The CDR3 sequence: CASSVGRTNEKLFF. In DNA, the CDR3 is TGTGCCAGCAGTGTGGGGAGGACTAATGAAAAACTGTTTTTT.

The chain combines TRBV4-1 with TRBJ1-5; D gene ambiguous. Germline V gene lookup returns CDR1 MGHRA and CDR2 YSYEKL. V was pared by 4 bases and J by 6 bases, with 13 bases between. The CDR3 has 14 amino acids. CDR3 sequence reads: CASSPYSIFQPQHF. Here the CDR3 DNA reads TGCGCCAGCAGCCCATACTCAATCTTTCAGCCCCAGCATTTT.

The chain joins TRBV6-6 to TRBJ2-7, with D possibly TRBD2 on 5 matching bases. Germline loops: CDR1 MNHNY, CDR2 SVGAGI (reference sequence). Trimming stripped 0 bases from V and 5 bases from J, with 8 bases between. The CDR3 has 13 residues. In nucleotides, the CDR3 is TGTGCCAGCAGTTACTCGACCGGGGACGAGCAGTACTTC. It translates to CASSYSTGDEQYF.

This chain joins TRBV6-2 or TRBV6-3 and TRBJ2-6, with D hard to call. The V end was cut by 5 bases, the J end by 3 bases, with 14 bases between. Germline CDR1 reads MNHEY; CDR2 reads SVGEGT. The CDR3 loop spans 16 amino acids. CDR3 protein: CASSQPGVGGANVLTF. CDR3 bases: TGTGCCAGCAGTCAGCCAGGTGTGGGTGGGGCCAACGTCCTGACTTTC.

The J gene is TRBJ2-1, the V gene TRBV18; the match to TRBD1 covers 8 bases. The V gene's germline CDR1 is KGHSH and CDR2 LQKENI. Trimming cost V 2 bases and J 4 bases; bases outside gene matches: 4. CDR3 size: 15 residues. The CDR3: CASSPGQGLYNEQFF. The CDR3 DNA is TGTGCCAGCTCACCAGGACAGGGCCTATACAATGAGCAGTTCTTC. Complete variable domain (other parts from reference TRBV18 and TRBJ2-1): NAGVMQNPRHLVRRRGQEARLRCSPMKGHSHVYWYRQLPEEGLKFMVYLQKENIIDESGMPKERFSAEFPKEGPSILRIQQVVRGDSAAYFCASSPGQGLYNEQFFGPGTRLTVL.

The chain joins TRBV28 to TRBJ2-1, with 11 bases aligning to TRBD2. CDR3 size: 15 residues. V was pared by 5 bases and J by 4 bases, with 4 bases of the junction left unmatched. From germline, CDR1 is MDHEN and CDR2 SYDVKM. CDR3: CASSPLAGGYNEQFF. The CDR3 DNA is TGTGCCAGCAGTCCGCTAGCGGGGGGATACAATGAGCAGTTCTTC. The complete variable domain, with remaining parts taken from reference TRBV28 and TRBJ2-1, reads DVKVTQSSRYLVKRTGEKVFLECVQDMDHENMFWYRQDPGLGLRLIYFSYDVKMKEKGDIPEGYSVSREKKERFSLILESASTNQTSMYLCASSPLAGGYNEQFFGPGTRLTVL.

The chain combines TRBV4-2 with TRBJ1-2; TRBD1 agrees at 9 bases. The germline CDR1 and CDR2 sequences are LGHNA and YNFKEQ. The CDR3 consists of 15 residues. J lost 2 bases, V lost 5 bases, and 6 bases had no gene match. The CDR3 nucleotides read TGTGCCAGCAGCGAGACGGACAGGGGCAACTATGGCTACACCTTC. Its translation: CASSETDRGNYGYTF.

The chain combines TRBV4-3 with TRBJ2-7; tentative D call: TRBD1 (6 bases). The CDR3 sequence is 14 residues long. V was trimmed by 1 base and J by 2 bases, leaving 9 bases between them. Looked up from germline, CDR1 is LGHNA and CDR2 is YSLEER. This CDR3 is CASSQVTGPYEQYF. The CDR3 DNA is TGCGCCAGCAGCCAAGTGACAGGCCCCTACGAGCAGTACTTC.

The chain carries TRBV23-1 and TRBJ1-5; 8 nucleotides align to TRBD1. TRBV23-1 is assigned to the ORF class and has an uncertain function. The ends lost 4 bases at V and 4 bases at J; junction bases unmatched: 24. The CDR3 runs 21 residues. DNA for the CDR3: TGCGCCAGCAGTCCGCAGGAGGGGCAGGGGGCGGGTCCCGTAGGGAATCAGCCCCAGCATTTT. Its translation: CASSPQEGQGAGPVGNQPQHF.

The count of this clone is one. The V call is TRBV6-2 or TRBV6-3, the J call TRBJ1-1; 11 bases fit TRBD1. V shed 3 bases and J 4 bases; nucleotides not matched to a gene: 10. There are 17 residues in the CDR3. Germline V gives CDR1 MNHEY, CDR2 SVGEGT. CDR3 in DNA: TGTGCCAGCAGTTATTATCCGGACAGGGGGCTTTTCACTGAAGCTTTCTTT. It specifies CASSYYPDRGLFTEAFF.

CDR3 sequence: CASSYRRLAGEQETQYF. For the CDR3, the DNA is TGTGCCAGCAGTTACCGAAGACTAGCGGGGGAACAAGAGACCCAGTACTTC. This chain joins TRBV27 and TRBJ2-5, with 12 positions matching TRBD2. Per the germline V gene, CDR1 is MNHEY and CDR2 is SMNVEV (reference sequence). V trimming: 4 bases; J trimming: 2 bases; junction bases outside the gene matches: 8. This CDR3 spans 17 amino acids.

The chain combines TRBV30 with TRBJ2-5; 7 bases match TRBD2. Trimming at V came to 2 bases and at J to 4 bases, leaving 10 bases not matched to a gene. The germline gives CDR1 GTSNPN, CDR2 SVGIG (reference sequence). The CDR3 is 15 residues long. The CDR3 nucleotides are TGTGCCTGGAGTTCCCCCGGGGAGGGAAGAGAGACCCAGTACTTC. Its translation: CAWSSPGEGRETQYF.